This T cell receptor (beta chain) stems from a study of blood T cell repertoires in COVID-19. Across the whole study: Samples taken during acute and convalescent COVID-19 were collected in the United States, Italy and Spain.

The V gene's germline CDR1 is MNHEY and CDR2 SMNVEV (reference sequence). This CDR3 has 16 residues. After removal of 2 bases from V and 7 bases from J, the junction contained 10 bases not matched to a gene. This clone is judged medium-sized (0.01 to 0.1%). The assay was immunoSEQ multiplex PCR, and TCRdb's table has in-frame clones only and misses some. The table has 120,000 or so clones, 88% seen once; the top ten hold 1.5%. The sequence came from a human donor in a cohort sampled during active COVID-19. The gene calls are TRBV27 and TRBJ1-5; 8 bases map to TRBD1. Sample: peripheral blood. CDR3 sequence (DNA): TGTGCCAGCAGTTTAACGGCAGGGGGCTATAAACAGCCCCAGCATTTT. It encodes CASSLTAGGYKQPQHF.